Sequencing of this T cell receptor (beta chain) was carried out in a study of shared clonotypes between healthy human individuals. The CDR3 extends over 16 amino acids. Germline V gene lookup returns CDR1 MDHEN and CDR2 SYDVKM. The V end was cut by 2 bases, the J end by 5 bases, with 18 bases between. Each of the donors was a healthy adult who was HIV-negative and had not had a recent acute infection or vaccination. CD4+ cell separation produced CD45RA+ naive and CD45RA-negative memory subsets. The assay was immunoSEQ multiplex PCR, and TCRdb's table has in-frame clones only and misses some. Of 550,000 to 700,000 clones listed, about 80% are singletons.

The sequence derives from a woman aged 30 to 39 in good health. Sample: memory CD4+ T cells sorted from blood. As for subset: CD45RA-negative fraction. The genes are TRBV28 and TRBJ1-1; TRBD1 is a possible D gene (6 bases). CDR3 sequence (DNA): TGTGCCAGCAGTTTAGTTGACCTCGCTCAGGGGACTGAAGCTTTCTTT. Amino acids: CASSLVDLAQGTEAFF.